The 19 T cell receptor beta chains given below trace back to one sample, sequenced in a study of T-cell reconstitution after alpha-beta-depleted transplantation in children. For TCRbeta, the library was prepared with unique molecular identifiers. Each CDR3 protein is one row after TCRdb ran MiXCR on the PCR reads. The table includes about 500,000 distinct CDR3 sequences, around 10% detected once. Sample: PBMCs, mostly from graft donor cells, taken 180 days after TCRalphabeta/CD19-depleted stem cell transplant. All receptors derive from a female patient aged 2-15 years who had a stem cell transplant for aplastic anemia, so the T cells may come from the graft donor.

This clonotype was picked up a small number of times. J is TRBJ2-1 and V is TRBV11-2; 11 bases line up with TRBD2. J was trimmed by 5 bases and V by 4 bases; bases with no gene match: 7. Germline values: CDR1 SGHAT, CDR2 FQNNGV. The CDR3 spans 16 residues. Here the CDR3 DNA reads TGTGCCAGCAGCTCCTCTAGCGGGAGGCCACACAATGAGCAGTTCTTC. Its protein is CASSSSSGRPHNEQFF.

This clonotype has only a few counts. The CDR3: CASSIVGLAPSSYNEQFF. The CDR3 nucleotides are TGTGCCAGTAGTATCGTCGGACTAGCGCCTAGCTCCTACAATGAGCAGTTCTTC. The chain is built from TRBV19 and TRBJ2-1, with TRBD2 matching 9 bases. V was pared by 3 bases and J by 0 bases, with 9 bases of the junction left unmatched. Germline loops: CDR1 LNHDA, CDR2 SQIVND (reference sequence). CDR3 size: 18 residues.

This clonotype has only a few counts. This sequence joins TRBV18 and TRBJ2-3; D gene uncertain. Germline CDR1 reads KGHSH; CDR2 reads LQKENI. Trimming pared 8 bases from V and 1 base from J, leaving 10 bases between. The CDR3 has 13 residues. CDR3 bases: TGTGCCAGCCAGCGATCCGGCACAGATACGCAGTATTTT. Translating gives CASQRSGTDTQYF. The full variable domain, its missing parts supplied by reference TRBV18 and TRBJ2-3, is NAGVMQNPRHLVRRRGQEARLRCSPMKGHSHVYWYRQLPEEGLKFMVYLQKENIIDESGMPKERFSAEFPKEGPSILRIQQVVRGDSAAYFCASQRSGTDTQYFGPGTRLTVL.

This clonotype has at least ten counts. This chain connects TRBV20-1 to TRBJ2-1; TRBD1 might be the D (6 bases). Trimming took off 5 bases at V and 11 bases at J, with 19 bases between the two ends. The CDR3 runs to 13 residues. Germline V gene sequence: CDR1 DFQATT, CDR2 SNEGSKA (reference sequence). The CDR3 protein is CSARRTELTKQFF. Here the CDR3 DNA reads TGCAGTGCTCGAAGGACAGAGCTAACCAAGCAGTTCTTC.

This clonotype has more than one count but fewer than ten. The V gene is TRBV7-9, the J gene TRBJ2-1; 11 nucleotides align to TRBD2. Germline V gene lookup returns CDR1 SEHNR and CDR2 FQNEAQ (reference sequence). V was pared by 0 bases and J by 5 bases, with 0 bases of the junction left unmatched. The CDR3 is 15 amino acids. CDR3 in DNA: TGTGCCAGCAGCTTAGCACTAGCGGGGGACAATGAGCAGTTCTTC. This sequence encodes CASSLALAGDNEQFF.

This chain links TRBV9 with TRBJ2-5; D is possibly TRBD2 (7 bases). This CDR3 spans 16 amino acids. Per the germline V gene, CDR1 is SGDLS and CDR2 is YYNGEE. V was clipped by 2 bases and J by 4 bases, with 18 bases between them. The CDR3 region is CASSVEGGAQSETQYF. Here the CDR3 DNA reads TGTGCCAGCAGCGTGGAGGGGGGGGCCCAGTCAGAGACCCAGTACTTC.

This clonotype appeared a few times. The V gene is TRBV11-3, the J gene TRBJ2-1, with D perhaps matching TRBD2 (6 bases). V dropped 7 bases and J dropped 8 bases, with 18 bases sitting between them. The CDR3 has 14 residues. CDR1 is SGHNT and CDR2 is YENEEA in the germline V gene. As DNA, the CDR3 is TGTGCCAGCATCGATCCGGGACTCTCGGATGAGCAGTTCTTC. Its protein product is CASIDPGLSDEQFF. Complete variable domain (other parts from reference TRBV11-3 and TRBJ2-1): EAGVVQSPRYKIIEKKQPVAFWCNPISGHNTLYWYLQNLGQGPELLIRYENEEAVDDSQLPKDRFSAERLKGVDSTLKIQPAELGDSAVYLCASIDPGLSDEQFFGPGTRLTVL.

This rearrangement joins TRBV20-1 to TRBJ1-1; D is uncertain. Between the trimmed V and J ends, which lost 0 bases and 4 bases, there was a span of 18 bases. Germline loops: CDR1 DFQATT, CDR2 SNEGSKA (reference sequence). CDR3 size: 16 residues. CDR3 sequence reads: CSARDPKTGGTTEAFF. CDR3 sequence (DNA): TGCAGTGCTAGAGATCCAAAGACGGGTGGAACCACTGAAGCTTTCTTT.

Remarks on this clonotype: One end of the junction varies from germline; a read error may be responsible. The gene calls are TRBV2 and TRBJ2-1, with TRBD2 matching 8 bases. Germline V gives CDR1 SNHLY, CDR2 FYNNEI. The CDR3 loop spans 13 amino acids. The CDR3 loop reads CTSSLAGGNEQFF. CDR3 DNA: TGTACCAGCAGTTTGGCGGGGGGCAATGAGCAGTTCTTC.

This clonotype was counted only a few times. This chain connects TRBV29-1 to TRBJ2-2, with TRBD2 matching 11 bases. CDR1 SQVTM and CDR2 ANQGSEA come from the germline V gene. V trimming: 0 bases; J trimming: 6 bases; junction bases outside the gene matches: 9. CDR3 length equals 17 residues. The CDR3 sequence is CSVEDLKTSGTAGELFF. CDR3 bases: TGCAGCGTTGAAGATTTAAAGACTAGCGGGACGGCCGGGGAGCTGTTTTTT.

This clonotype has ten or more counts. The chain couples TRBV5-1 to TRBJ2-7; D remains unclear. Trimming took 2 bases from V and 7 from J, leaving 19 bases between them. The CDR3 extends over 15 amino acids. Germline CDR1 is SGHRS and CDR2 is YFSETQ. The CDR3 DNA sequence: TGCGCCAGCAGCTTAACCACCGACGGGTTGAAAGAGCAGTACTTC. The encoded protein is CASSLTTDGLKEQYF.

The chain joins TRBV6-2 or TRBV6-3 to TRBJ1-5; D is possibly TRBD1 (5 bases). The V end lost 0 bases, the J end lost 3 bases, and 30 bases lay between the germline ends. Germline V gene lookup returns CDR1 MNHEY and CDR2 SVGEGT. There are 22 residues in the CDR3. CDR3 DNA sequence: TGTGCCAGCAGTTACTCGAATAGTCGACAGAAGTCCGGTCGGTATAACAATCAGCCCCAGCATTTT. Amino acid sequence: CASSYSNSRQKSGRYNNQPQHF.

The chain links TRBV28 to TRBJ1-2; the match to TRBD1 covers 8 bases. The CDR3 loop spans 16 amino acids. J lost 3 bases, V lost 1 base, and 7 bases had no gene match. Germline-derived CDR1 and CDR2 are MDHEN and SYDVKM. CDR3 nucleotides: TGTGCCAGCAGTTTATTTCGGAGACAGGGGCACTATGGCTACACCTTC. It translates to CASSLFRRQGHYGYTF.

This sequence joins TRBV5-1 and TRBJ2-7, with 7 bases fitting TRBD2. The germline V gene encodes CDR1 SGHRS and CDR2 YFSETQ. This CDR3 is 15 amino acids long. With V trimmed by 1 base and J by 2 bases, 6 bases remained unmatched. CDR3 sequence reads: CASSLMGEGTYEQYF. CDR3 bases: TGCGCCAGCAGCTTGATGGGGGAGGGGACCTACGAGCAGTACTTC.

J is TRBJ2-1 and V is TRBV19; D call uncertain. From germline, CDR1 is LNHDA and CDR2 SQIVND (reference sequence). There are 15 residues in the CDR3. V was pared by 5 bases and J by 8 bases, with 19 bases between. The CDR3 spells CASSPTPSRGHEQFF. The CDR3 nucleotides are TGTGCCAGTAGTCCGACTCCAAGCCGAGGCCATGAGCAGTTCTTC.

The table lists this clonotype with a few counts. V and J are TRBV12-3 or TRBV12-4 and TRBJ1-2, with 7 bases that match TRBD1. This CDR3 is built from 13 residues. J was trimmed by 7 bases and V by 8 bases; bases with no gene match: 10. CDR3 sequence reads: CASGDRVSFGYTF. CDR3 bases: TGTGCCAGCGGGGACAGAGTCTCCTTTGGCTACACCTTC.

The rearrangement joins TRBV19 to TRBJ2-1; D may correspond to TRBD1 or TRBD2 (6 bases each). Germline V gene sequence: CDR1 LNHDA, CDR2 SQIVND (reference sequence). The CDR3 sequence is 18 residues long. Trimming removed 3 bases at V and 0 bases at J, with 18 bases between. The CDR3 DNA sequence: TGTGCCAGTAGTATTTGGGGCCAGGGGAGGAGCTCCTACAATGAGCAGTTCTTC. Translating gives CASSIWGQGRSSYNEQFF.

Points on this clonotype: Since a much larger clone is just one base distant, this may be a read error. CDR3 sequence: CATTRKSGGLDTQYF. The CDR3, as DNA: TGTGCCACCACCAGAAAGTCCGGGGGGCTAGATACGCAGTATTTT. V gene TRBV15 combines with J gene TRBJ2-3; tentative D call: TRBD2 (7 bases). This CDR3 is 15 amino acids long. CDR1 and CDR2 (germline): LNHNV, YYDKDF (reference sequence).

In this sample, this clonotype turned up a few times. The chain recombines TRBV3-1 with TRBJ1-1; D is unclear. V lost 4 bases to trimming and J lost 5 bases, with 17 bases between them. CDR1 LGHDT and CDR2 YNNKEL come from the germline V gene (reference sequence). The CDR3 has 15 residues. CDR3 sequence reads: CASSRDLVDRTEAFF. DNA for the CDR3: TGTGCCAGCAGCCGCGATTTGGTGGACCGGACTGAAGCTTTCTTT.